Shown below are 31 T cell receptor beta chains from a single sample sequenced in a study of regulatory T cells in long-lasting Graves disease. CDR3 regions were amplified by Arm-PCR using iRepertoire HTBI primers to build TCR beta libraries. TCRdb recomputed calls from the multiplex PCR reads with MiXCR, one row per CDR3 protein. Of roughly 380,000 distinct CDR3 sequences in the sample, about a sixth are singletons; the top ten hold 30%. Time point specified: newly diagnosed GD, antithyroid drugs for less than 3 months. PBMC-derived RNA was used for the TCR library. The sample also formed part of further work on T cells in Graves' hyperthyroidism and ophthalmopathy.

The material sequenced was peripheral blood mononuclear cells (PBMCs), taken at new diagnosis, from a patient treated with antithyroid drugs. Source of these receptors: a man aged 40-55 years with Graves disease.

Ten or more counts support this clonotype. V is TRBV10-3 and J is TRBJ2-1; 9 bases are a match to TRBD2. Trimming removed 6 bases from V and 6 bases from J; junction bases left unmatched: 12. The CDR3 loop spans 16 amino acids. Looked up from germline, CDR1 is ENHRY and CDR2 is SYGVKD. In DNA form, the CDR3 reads TGTGCCATCAGAGACCTAGGCGGGGGGGATGGCAATGAGCAGTTCTTC. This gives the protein CAIRDLGGGDGNEQFF.

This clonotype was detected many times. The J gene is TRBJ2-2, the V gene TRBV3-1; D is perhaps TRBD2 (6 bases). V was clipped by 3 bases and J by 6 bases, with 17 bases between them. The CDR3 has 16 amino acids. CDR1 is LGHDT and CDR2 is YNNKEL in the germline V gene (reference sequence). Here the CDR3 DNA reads TGTGCCAGCAGCCATAAGGGGACTTGGCTGGCCGGGGAGCTGTTTTTT. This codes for CASSHKGTWLAGELFF.

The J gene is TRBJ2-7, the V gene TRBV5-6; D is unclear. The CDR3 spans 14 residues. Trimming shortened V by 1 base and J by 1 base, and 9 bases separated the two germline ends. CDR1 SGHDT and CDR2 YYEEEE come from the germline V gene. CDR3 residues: CASSLKPTSYEQYF. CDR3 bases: TGTGCCAGCAGCTTGAAGCCTACTTCCTACGAGCAGTACTTC.

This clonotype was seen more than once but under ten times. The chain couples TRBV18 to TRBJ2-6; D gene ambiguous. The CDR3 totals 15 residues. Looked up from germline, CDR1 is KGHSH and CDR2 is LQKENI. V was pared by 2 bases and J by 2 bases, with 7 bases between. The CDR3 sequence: CASSPGVTGANVLTF. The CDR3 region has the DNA TGTGCCAGCTCACCAGGGGTTACTGGGGCCAACGTCCTGACTTTC.

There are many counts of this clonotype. The CDR3 nucleotides read TGTGCCAGCAGCCCCCCAGGGACGATCGAGACCCAGTACTTC. Translated, it gives CASSPPGTIETQYF. The J gene is TRBJ2-5, the V gene TRBV5-4; either TRBD1 or TRBD2 may supply D (5 bases each). V lost 4 bases and J 5 bases, leaving 15 bases between the germline ends. This CDR3 has 14 residues. The germline CDR1 and CDR2 sequences are SGHNT and YYREEE (reference sequence).

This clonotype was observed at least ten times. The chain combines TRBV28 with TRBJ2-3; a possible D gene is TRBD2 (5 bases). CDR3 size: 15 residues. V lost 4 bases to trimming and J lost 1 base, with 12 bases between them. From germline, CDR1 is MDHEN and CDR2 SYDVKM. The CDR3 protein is CASSSPGFGTDTQYF. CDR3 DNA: TGTGCCAGCAGTTCCCCGGGGTTTGGCACAGATACGCAGTATTTT.

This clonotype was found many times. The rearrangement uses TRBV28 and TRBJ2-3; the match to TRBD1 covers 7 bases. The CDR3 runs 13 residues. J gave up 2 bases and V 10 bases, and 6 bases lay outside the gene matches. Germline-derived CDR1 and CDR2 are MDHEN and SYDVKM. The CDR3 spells CATRGTDTDTQYF. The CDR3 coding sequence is TGTGCCACCAGGGGGACAGACACAGATACGCAGTATTTT.

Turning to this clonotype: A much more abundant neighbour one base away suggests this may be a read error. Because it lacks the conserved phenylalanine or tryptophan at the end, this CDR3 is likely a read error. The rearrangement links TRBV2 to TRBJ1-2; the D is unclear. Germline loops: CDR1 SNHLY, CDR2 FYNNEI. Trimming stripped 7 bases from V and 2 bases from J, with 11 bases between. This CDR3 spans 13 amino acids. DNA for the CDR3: TGTGCCAGCAATGGCGGCAGAAACTATGGCTACACCCTC. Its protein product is CASNGGRNYGYTL.

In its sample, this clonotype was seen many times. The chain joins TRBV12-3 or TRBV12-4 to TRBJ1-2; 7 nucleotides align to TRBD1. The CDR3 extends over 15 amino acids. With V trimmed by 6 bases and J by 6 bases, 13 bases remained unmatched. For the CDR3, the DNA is TGTGCCAGCAGCCTCGGACAGGACGCTCCGCATGGCTACACCTTC. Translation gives CASSLGQDAPHGYTF.

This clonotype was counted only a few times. The CDR3 DNA sequence: TGTGCCTCGATCCCTGTGCCGGGGGAAAAACTGTTTTTT. Protein product: CASIPVPGEKLFF. The rearrangement joins TRBV7-9 to TRBJ1-4; D is undetermined. Trimming left V 11 bases short and J 8 bases short, with 18 bases between. Germline V CDR1 and CDR2: SEHNR, FQNEAQ (reference sequence). CDR3 length equals 13 residues. The whole variable domain, filled in from reference TRBV7-9 and TRBJ1-4, reads DTGVSQNPRHKITKRGQNVTFRCDPISEHNRLYWYRQTLGQGPEFLTYFQNEAQLEKSRLLSDRFSAERPKGSFSTLEIQRTEQGDSAMYLCASIPVPGEKLFFGSGTQLSVL.

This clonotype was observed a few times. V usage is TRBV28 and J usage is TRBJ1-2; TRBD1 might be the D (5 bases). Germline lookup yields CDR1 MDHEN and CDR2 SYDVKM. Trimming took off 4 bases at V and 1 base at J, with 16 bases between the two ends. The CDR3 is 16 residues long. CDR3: CASSSPRPTVNYGYTF. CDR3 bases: TGTGCCAGCAGTTCCCCTCGCCCGACAGTTAACTATGGCTACACCTTC.

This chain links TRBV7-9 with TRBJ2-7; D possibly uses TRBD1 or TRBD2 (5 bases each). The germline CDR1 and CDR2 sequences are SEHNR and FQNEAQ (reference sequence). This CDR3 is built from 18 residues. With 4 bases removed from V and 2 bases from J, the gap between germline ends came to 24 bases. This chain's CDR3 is CASSSLIPLRDGTYEQYF. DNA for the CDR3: TGTGCCAGCAGCTCCCTTATCCCCCTCCGGGACGGGACCTACGAGCAGTACTTC.

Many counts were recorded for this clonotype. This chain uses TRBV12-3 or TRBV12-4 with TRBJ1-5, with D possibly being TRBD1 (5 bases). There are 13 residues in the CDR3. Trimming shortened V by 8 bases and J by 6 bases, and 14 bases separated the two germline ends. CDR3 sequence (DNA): TGTGCCAGCTCCTCAGGGAGATCTCAGCCCCAGCATTTT. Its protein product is CASSSGRSQPQHF.

This CDR3 reads CAIGTGANYGYTF. The CDR3 DNA sequence: TGTGCCATCGGAACGGGAGCTAACTATGGCTACACCTTC. This chain connects TRBV10-3 to TRBJ1-2, with D unresolved. The CDR3 runs to 13 residues. Germline V CDR1 and CDR2: ENHRY, SYGVKD. The V and J ends lost 8 bases and 0 bases respectively, with 10 bases between them.

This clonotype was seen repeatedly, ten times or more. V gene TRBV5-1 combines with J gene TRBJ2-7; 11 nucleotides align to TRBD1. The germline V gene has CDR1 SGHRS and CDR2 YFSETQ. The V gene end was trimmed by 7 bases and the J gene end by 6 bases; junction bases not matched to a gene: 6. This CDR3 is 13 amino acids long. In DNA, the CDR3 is TGCGCCAGCGCCTGGGACAGGGGGACCGAGCAGTACTTC. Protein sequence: CASAWDRGTEQYF.

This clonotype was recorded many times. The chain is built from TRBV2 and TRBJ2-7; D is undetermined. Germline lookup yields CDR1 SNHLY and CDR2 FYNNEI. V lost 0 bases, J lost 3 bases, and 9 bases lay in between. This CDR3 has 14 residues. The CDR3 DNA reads TGTGCCAGCAGTGAAGCCCCAGGCCGCTACGAGCAGTACTTC. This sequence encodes CASSEAPGRYEQYF.

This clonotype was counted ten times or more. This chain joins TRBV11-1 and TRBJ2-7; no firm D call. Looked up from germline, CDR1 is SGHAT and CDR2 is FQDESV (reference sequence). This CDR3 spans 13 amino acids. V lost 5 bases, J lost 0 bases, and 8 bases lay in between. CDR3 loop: CASSLQSSYEQYF. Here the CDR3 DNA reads TGTGCCAGCAGCCTCCAAAGCTCCTACGAGCAGTACTTC.

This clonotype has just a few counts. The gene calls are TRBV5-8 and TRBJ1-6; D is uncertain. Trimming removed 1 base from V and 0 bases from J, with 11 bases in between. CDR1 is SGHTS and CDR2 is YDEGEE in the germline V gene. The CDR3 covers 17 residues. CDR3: CASSLYAGGSYNSPLHF. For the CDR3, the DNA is TGTGCCAGCAGCTTGTATGCGGGCGGCTCCTATAATTCACCCCTCCACTTT.

Here the CDR3 reads CASSISAVEQFF. CDR3 sequence (DNA): TGTGCCAGTAGTATCTCAGCGGTTGAGCAGTTCTTC. The chain carries TRBV19 and TRBJ2-5, with D possibly matching TRBD2 (5 bases). Judging by the DNA end, TRBJ2-1 fits better; the J call may be wrong. Germline V gene data show CDR1 as LNHDA and CDR2 as SQIVND (reference sequence). The CDR3 sequence is 12 residues long.

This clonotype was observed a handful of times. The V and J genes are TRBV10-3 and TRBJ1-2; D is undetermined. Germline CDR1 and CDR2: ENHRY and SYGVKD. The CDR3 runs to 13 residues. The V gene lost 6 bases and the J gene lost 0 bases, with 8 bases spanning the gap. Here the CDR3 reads CAIRPQANYGYTF. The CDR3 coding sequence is TGTGCCATCAGACCCCAGGCTAACTATGGCTACACCTTC.

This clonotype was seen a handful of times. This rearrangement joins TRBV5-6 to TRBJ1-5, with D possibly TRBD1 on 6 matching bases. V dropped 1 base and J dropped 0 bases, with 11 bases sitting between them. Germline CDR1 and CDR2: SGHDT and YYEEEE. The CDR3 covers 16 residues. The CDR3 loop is CASSLQGSVSNQPQHF. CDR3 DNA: TGTGCCAGCAGCTTGCAGGGGAGCGTTAGCAATCAGCCCCAGCATTTT.

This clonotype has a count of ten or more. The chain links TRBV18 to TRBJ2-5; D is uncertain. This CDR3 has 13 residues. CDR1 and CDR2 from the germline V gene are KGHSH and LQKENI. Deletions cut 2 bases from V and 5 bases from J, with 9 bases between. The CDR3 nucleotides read TGTGCCAGCTCACCAGCGGTGACGGAGACCCAGTACTTC. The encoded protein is CASSPAVTETQYF.

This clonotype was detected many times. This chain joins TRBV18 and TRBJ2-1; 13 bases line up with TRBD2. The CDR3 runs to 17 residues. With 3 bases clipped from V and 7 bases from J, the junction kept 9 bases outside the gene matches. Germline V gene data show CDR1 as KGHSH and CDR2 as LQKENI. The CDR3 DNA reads TGTGCCAGCTCACCGGGACTAGCGGGGCCTCGCGATAATGAGCAGTTCTTC. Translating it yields CASSPGLAGPRDNEQFF.

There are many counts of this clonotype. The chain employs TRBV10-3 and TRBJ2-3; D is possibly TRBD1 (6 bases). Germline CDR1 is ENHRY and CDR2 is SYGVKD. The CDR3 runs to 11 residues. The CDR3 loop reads CATGSADTQYF. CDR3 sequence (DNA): TGTGCAACAGGGTCAGCAGATACGCAGTATTTT.

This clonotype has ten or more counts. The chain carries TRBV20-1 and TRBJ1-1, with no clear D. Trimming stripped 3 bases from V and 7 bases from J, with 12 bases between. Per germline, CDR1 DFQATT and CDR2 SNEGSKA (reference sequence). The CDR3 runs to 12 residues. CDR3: CSARPRWLEAFF. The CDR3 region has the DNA TGCAGTGCTAGGCCCAGGTGGCTTGAAGCTTTCTTT.

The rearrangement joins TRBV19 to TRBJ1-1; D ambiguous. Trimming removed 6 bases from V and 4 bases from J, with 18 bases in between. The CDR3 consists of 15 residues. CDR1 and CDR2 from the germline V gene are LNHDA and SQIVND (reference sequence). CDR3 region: CASSPLGGFFTEAFF. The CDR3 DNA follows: TGTGCCAGTAGCCCCTTGGGAGGGTTTTTCACTGAAGCTTTCTTT.

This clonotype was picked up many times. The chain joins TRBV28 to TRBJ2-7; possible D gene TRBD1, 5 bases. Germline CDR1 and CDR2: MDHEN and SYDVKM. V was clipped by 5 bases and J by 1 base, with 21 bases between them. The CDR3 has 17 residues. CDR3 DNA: TGTGCCAGCAGTCCCTACCCCGGTGGGGCCCGATCCTACGAGCAGTACTTC. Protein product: CASSPYPGGARSYEQYF.

The CDR3 DNA follows: TGTGCCATCAGTCCGGACGTATACGAGCAGTACTTC. This translates into CAISPDVYEQYF. The chain has TRBV10-3 and TRBJ2-7; D is unclear. Trimming removed 5 bases from V and 4 bases from J, with 9 bases in between. The CDR3 consists of 12 residues. Germline assignment: CDR1 ENHRY and CDR2 SYGVKD.

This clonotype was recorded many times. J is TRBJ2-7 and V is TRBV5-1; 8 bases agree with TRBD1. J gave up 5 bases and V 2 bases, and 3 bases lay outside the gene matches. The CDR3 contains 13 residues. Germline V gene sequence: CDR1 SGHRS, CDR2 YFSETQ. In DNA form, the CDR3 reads TGCGCCAGCAGCTTCCAGACAGGGGACGAGCAGTACTTC. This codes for CASSFQTGDEQYF.

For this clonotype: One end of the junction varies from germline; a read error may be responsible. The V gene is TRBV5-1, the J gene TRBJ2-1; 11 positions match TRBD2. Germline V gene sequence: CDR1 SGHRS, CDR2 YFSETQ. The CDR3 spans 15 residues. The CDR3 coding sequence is TGCGCCAGCAGCTCCGGGACTAGCGGCTACAGTGAGCAGTTCTTC. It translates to CASSSGTSGYSEQFF. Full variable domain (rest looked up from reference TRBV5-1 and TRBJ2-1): KAGVTQTPRYLIKTRGQQVTLSCSPISGHRSVSWYQQTPGQGLQFLFEYFSETQRNKGNFPGRFSGRQFSNSRSEMNVSTLELGDSALYLCASSSGTSGYSEQFFGPGTRLTVL.

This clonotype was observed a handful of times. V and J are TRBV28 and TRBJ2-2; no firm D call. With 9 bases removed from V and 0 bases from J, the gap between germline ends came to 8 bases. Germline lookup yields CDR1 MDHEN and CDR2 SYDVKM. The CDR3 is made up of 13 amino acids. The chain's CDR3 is CASGAANTGELFF. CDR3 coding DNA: TGTGCCAGTGGAGCCGCGAACACCGGGGAGCTGTTTTTT.